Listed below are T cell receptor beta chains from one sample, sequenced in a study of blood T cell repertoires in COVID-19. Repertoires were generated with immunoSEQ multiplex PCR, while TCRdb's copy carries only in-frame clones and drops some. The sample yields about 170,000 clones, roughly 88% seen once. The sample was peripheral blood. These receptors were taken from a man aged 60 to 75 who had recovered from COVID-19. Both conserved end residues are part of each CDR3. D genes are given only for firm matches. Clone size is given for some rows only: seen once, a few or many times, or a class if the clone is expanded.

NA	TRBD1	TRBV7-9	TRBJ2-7	CASSLPRTGGYEQYF	TGTGCCAGCAGCTTGCCTCGGACAGGGGGGTACGAGCAGTACTTC
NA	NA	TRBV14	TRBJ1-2	CASSQTSPGGYTF	TGTGCCAGCAGCCAAACCTCACCCGGGGGCTACACCTTC
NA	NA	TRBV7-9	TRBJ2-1	CASSPAAGRGSYNEQFF	TGTGCCAGCAGCCCCGCGGCAGGGCGAGGCTCCTACAATGAGCAGTTCTTC
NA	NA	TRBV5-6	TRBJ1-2	CASSHRQTNYGYTF	TGTGCCAGCAGCCATAGACAGACTAACTATGGCTACACCTTC
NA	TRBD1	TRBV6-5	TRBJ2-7	CASSYSRPDRGYEQYF	TGTGCCAGCAGTTACTCGAGACCGGACAGGGGTTACGAGCAGTACTTC
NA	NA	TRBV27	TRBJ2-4	CASWGLDKNIQYF	TGTGCCAGCTGGGGACTGGACAAAAACATTCAGTACTTC
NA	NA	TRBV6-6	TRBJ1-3	CAAHGGGAGNTIYF	TGTGCCGCCCACGGCGGGGGTGCGGGAAACACCATATATTTT
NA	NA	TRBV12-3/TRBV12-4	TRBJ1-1	CASSFRSGTEAFF	TGTGCCAGCAGTTTTCGGTCGGGCACTGAAGCTTTCTTT
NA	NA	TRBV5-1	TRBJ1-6	CASSLEAGAHFNSPLHF	TGCGCCAGCAGCTTGGAGGCAGGGGCTCACTTTAATTCACCCCTCCACTTT
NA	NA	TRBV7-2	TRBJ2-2	CASRYTGLAGELFF	TGTGCCAGCAGATACACAGGGTTGGCCGGGGAGCTGTTTTTT
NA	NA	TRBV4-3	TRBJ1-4	CASSQEGGDFRLFF	TGCGCCAGCAGCCAAGAGGGGGGGGACTTTCGACTGTTTTTT
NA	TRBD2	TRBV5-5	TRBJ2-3	CASSLTGTSGGRDTQYF	TGTGCCAGCAGCCTGACTGGGACTAGCGGGGGGCGAGATACGCAGTATTTT
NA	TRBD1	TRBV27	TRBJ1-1	CASNGQGHEAFF	TGTGCCAGCAACGGACAGGGGCATGAAGCTTTCTTT
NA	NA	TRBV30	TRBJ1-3	CAWSQGNTIYF	TGTGCCTGGAGTCAGGGAAACACCATATATTTT
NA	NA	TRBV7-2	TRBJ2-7	CASSLEHSYEQYF	TGTGCCAGCAGCTTAGAGCACTCCTACGAGCAGTACTTC
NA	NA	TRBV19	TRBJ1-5	CASRRSWGSYSNQPQHF	TGTGCCAGTAGGAGATCTTGGGGCAGCTATAGCAATCAGCCCCAGCATTTT
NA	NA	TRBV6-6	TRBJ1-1	CASIYGQLNTEAFF	TGTGCCAGCATCTACGGACAACTGAACACTGAAGCTTTCTTT
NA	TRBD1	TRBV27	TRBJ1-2	CASSLEGDRGLSGYTF	TGTGCCAGCAGTTTGGAGGGGGACAGGGGGCTTAGTGGCTACACCTTC
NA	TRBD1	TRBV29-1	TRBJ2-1	CSVRDRGPNEQFF	TGCAGCGTCCGGGACAGGGGTCCAAATGAGCAGTTCTTC
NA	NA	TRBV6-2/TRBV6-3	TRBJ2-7	CASSSDTYEQYF	TGTGCCAGCAGTTCCGACACCTACGAGCAGTACTTC
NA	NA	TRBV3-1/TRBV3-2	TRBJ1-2	CASSPGRGYTF	TGTGCCAGCAGCCCAGGTCGTGGCTACACCTTC
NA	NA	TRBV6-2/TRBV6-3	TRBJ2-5	CASSLYQETQYF	TGTGCCAGCAGTTTATACCAAGAGACCCAGTACTTC
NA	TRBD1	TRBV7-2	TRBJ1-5	CASSLGTGGLEQPQHF	TGTGCCAGCAGCTTAGGAACAGGGGGTCTGGAACAGCCCCAGCATTTT
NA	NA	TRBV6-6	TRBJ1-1	CASSYSGEVNTEAFF	TGTGCCAGCAGTTACTCAGGAGAAGTGAACACTGAAGCTTTCTTT
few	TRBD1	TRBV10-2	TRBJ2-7	CASSGGQGPVEQYF	TGCGCCAGCAGTGGGGGACAGGGTCCGGTCGAGCAGTACTTC